The clone carrying this TCR beta chain was picked up many times. Its antigen is as yet unknown. A read error may account for a junction end that differs from germline. This sample is part of a study of T cells in Graves' hyperthyroidism and ophthalmopathy. Diagnoses used clinical symptoms, serum thyroxine and TRAb, thyroid ultrasound and orbital computed tomography. TCR beta CDR3 regions were amplified from RNA. The study used the HTBI primer set for a first-round RT-PCR of the TCR CDR3. MiXCR was run by TCRdb on the multiplex PCR reads, yielding one entry per CDR3 protein. The repertoire includes hundreds of thousands of distinct CDR3 sequences, approximately 36% of them detected once, and around 30% sits in the top ten. This CDR3 spans 13 amino acids. Germline V gene sequence: CDR1 SSHAT, CDR2 FNYEAQ (reference sequence). Study-level results: Stable hyperthyroidism and ophthalmopathy were separated using 13 V-J signatures. Blood also contained most expanded thyroid clonotypes above 0.001.

Sequenced material: blood. The V and J genes are TRBV7-7 and TRBJ2-7, with D possibly TRBD2 on 6 matching bases. This receptor was identified in a woman between 40 and 50 years old with Graves' hyperthyroidism. The CDR3 here is CASSFVEGYEQYF. The CDR3 nucleotides are TGTGCTAGCAGCTTCGTGGAGGGCTACGAGCAGTACTTC. Using reference TRBV7-7 and TRBJ2-7 for the parts outside the CDR3, the full variable domain is GAGVSQSPRYKVTKRGQDVTLRCDPISSHATLYWYQQALGQGPEFLTYFNYEAQPDKSGLPSDRFSAERPEGSISTLTIQRTEQRDSAMYRCASSFVEGYEQYFGPGTRLTVT.